These T cell receptor beta chains were read from a single sample in a study of cytomegalovirus exposure and HLA in healthy donors. Some clones are missing from TCRdb's copy, which holds only in-frame ones; the method was immunoSEQ multiplex PCR. The table lists fewer than 200,000 clones, about 69% of them singletons, with over 2% in the top ten. The sequencing sample was made of PBMCs. These receptors came from a human donor in good health. Each CDR3 is given without its conserved first and last residue. The order of the fields is J gene, V gene, CDR3 protein.

J: TRBJ2-3; V: TRBV5-1; CDR3: ASSRTTSTDTQY
J: TRBJ1-1; V: TRBV10-3; CDR3: AISLQGAEAF
J: TRBJ2-1; V: TRBV13; CDR3: ASSPLFNEQF
J: TRBJ2-7; V: TRBV15; CDR3: ATSRRPGLASYEQY
J: TRBJ1-2; V: TRBV29-1; CDR3: SGYRGLYGYT
J: TRBJ2-7; V: TRBV4-1; CDR3: ASSQEARSYEQY
J: TRBJ1-1; V: TRBV5-1; CDR3: ASSLPPGQVGADTEAF
J: TRBJ1-4; V: TRBV7-9; CDR3: SSSQLPGWANEKLF
J: TRBJ1-1; V: TRBV19; CDR3: ASSMGGGEAF
J: TRBJ2-3; V: TRBV10-1; CDR3: ASSDRGGSADTQY
J: TRBJ2-7; V: TRBV19; CDR3: ASSSRDRVNEQY
J: NA; V: TRBV4-1; CDR3: ASSQAGEGTTYEQY
J: TRBJ1-6; V: TRBV19; CDR3: ASGGTGWSPLH
J: TRBJ2-1; V: TRBV5-4; CDR3: ASTPDRVSYNEQF
J: TRBJ2-3; V: TRBV21-1; CDR3: ASSHRRQGPDTQY
J: TRBJ1-5; V: TRBV7-2; CDR3: ASSLIGLSNQPQH
J: TRBJ1-1; V: TRBV6-5; CDR3: ASSVGQTEAF